The 29 T cell receptor beta chains below come from one sample, sequenced in a study of blood T cell repertoires in COVID-19. Clones were read by immunoSEQ multiplex PCR, and TCRdb kept only the in-frame ones, dropping some. Of fewer than 300,000 clones in the sample, roughly nine tenths were seen once. Specimen: peripheral blood. These receptors originate from a woman in her thirties with COVID-19, enrolled during active disease.

J is TRBJ1-1 and V is TRBV7-9; D not certain. The CDR3 is made up of 12 amino acids. V was cut by 1 base and J by 5 bases, with 5 bases left in between. Looked up from germline, CDR1 is SEHNR and CDR2 is FQNEAQ (reference sequence). CDR3 bases: TGTGCCAGCAGCTTAGACGGGACTGAAGCTTTCTTT. Its translation is CASSLDGTEAFF. The whole variable domain, remainder taken from reference TRBV7-9 and TRBJ1-1, is DTGVSQNPRHKITKRGQNVTFRCDPISEHNRLYWYRQTLGQGPEFLTYFQNEAQLEKSRLLSDRFSAERPKGSFSTLEIQRTEQGDSAMYLCASSLDGTEAFFGQGTRLTVV.

This rearrangement joins TRBV24-1 to TRBJ1-5; D not resolved. This CDR3 comprises 12 residues. In germline, CDR1 is KGHDR, CDR2 SFDVKD. Between the trimmed V and J ends, which lost 5 bases and 11 bases, there was a span of 12 bases. The CDR3 loop is CATSAGGTTQHF. The CDR3 nucleotides are TGTGCCACCAGTGCAGGAGGTACGACCCAGCATTTT.

V and J are TRBV6-6 and TRBJ1-5; tentatively, D is TRBD1 (5 bases). Germline CDR1 and CDR2: MNHNY and SVGAGI (reference sequence). The CDR3 spans 13 residues. V was cut by 6 bases and J by 6 bases, with 12 bases left in between. For the CDR3, the DNA is TGTGCCAGCAGACTACAGGTGCTTCAGCCCCAGCATTTT. Its protein product is CASRLQVLQPQHF.

This chain uses TRBV24-1 with TRBJ2-1; a possible D gene is TRBD1 (5 bases). With 5 bases removed from V and 0 bases from J, the gap between germline ends came to 13 bases. This CDR3 has 16 amino acids. Germline V gene sequence: CDR1 KGHDR, CDR2 SFDVKD. The CDR3 region is CATSGGPVSSYNEQFF. CDR3 in DNA: TGTGCCACCAGTGGGGGCCCCGTAAGCTCCTACAATGAGCAGTTCTTC.

In the case of this clone: Its ends do not fully match the called genes, so a read error is possible. V is TRBV5-6 and J is TRBJ2-7, with TRBD1 identical over 9 bases. Germline V lookup: CDR1 SGHDT, CDR2 YYEEEE. This CDR3 has 14 residues. The CDR3 loop is CASRLGTGFYEQYF. CDR3 coding DNA: TGTGCCAGCAGATTGGGGACAGGGTTTTACGAGCAGTACTTC.

This sequence joins TRBV24-1 and TRBJ2-5; 9 positions match TRBD1. The junction had 3 bases not matched to a gene; V was cut back by 5 bases and J by 0 bases. Per the germline V gene, CDR1 is KGHDR and CDR2 is SFDVKD. The CDR3 totals 15 residues. CDR3: CATSGTGAYQETQYF. CDR3 in DNA: TGTGCCACCAGTGGGACAGGGGCGTACCAAGAGACCCAGTACTTC.

The chain employs TRBV5-5 and TRBJ2-7; 7 bases are a match to TRBD1. This CDR3 region has 14 residues. Looked up from germline, CDR1 is SGHKS and CDR2 is YYEKEE (reference sequence). Germline trimming cut 4 bases from V and 3 bases from J; bases unmatched to any gene: 7. The CDR3 loop is CASSTGTVDYEQYF. The CDR3 nucleotides read TGTGCCAGCAGCACCGGGACAGTTGACTACGAGCAGTACTTC.

CDR3 region: CASSEDRPSGIYNEQFF. CDR3 in DNA: TGTGCCAGCAGTGAAGATCGACCTAGCGGGATCTACAATGAGCAGTTCTTC. The chain is built from TRBV6-1 and TRBJ2-1; the match to TRBD2 covers 9 bases. This CDR3 comprises 17 residues. Germline values: CDR1 MNHNS, CDR2 SASEGT. V lost 1 base, J lost 3 bases, and 7 bases stayed unmatched.

The chain has TRBV6-5 and TRBJ1-1, with unresolved D. The CDR3 has 16 amino acids. Germline V lookup: CDR1 MNHEY, CDR2 SVGAGI. The V end lost 1 base, the J end lost 4 bases, and 16 bases lay between the germline ends. DNA for the CDR3: TGTGCCAGCAGTTACTTCGGTCGAACCCGGGGCACTGAAGCTTTCTTT. Protein sequence: CASSYFGRTRGTEAFF.

The V call is TRBV7-2, the J call TRBJ2-7; TRBD2 matches 7 bases. V gave up 3 bases and J gave up 3 bases; unmatched junction bases: 14. The length of the CDR3 is 17 residues. Germline assignment: CDR1 SGHTA and CDR2 FQGNSA. CDR3 region: CASSFRLGSGYLYEQYF. For the CDR3, the DNA is TGTGCCAGCAGCTTCAGGCTAGGTAGCGGGTATCTCTACGAGCAGTACTTC.

This clone was seen a single time. This chain connects TRBV5-1 to TRBJ2-1; 14 nucleotides align to TRBD2. There are 18 residues in the CDR3. The trim removed 4 bases at V and 5 bases at J, leaving 11 bases unmatched. The germline V gene has CDR1 SGHRS and CDR2 YFSETQ. The CDR3: CASSQTSGRVPIHNEQFF. The CDR3 DNA reads TGCGCCAGCAGCCAGACTAGCGGGAGGGTCCCAATCCACAATGAGCAGTTCTTC.

This clone was recorded once. The chain has TRBV6-5 and TRBJ1-1; TRBD1 matches 7 bases. The CDR3 is made up of 13 amino acids. Trimming at V came to 7 bases and at J to 0 bases, leaving 2 bases not matched to a gene. Germline assignment: CDR1 MNHEY and CDR2 SVGAGI. The CDR3 sequence is CASKGGVNTEAFF. CDR3 nucleotides: TGTGCCAGCAAAGGGGGCGTGAACACTGAAGCTTTCTTT.

This clone was detected once. The V gene is TRBV27, the J gene TRBJ2-1; D might be TRBD2 (6 bases). Germline CDR1 and CDR2: MNHEY and SMNVEV (reference sequence). The germline V and J ends were trimmed by 3 bases and 2 bases, with 8 bases remaining between them. CDR3 size: 14 residues. In nucleotides, the CDR3 is TGTGCCAGCAGTTTGGAGGGTCCCTACAATGAGCAGTTCTTC. This translates into CASSLEGPYNEQFF.

V is TRBV7-2 and J is TRBJ1-5; 7 bases agree with TRBD1. CDR1 and CDR2 from the germline V gene are SGHTA and FQGNSA. This CDR3 is 13 amino acids long. With 4 bases clipped from V and 6 bases from J, the junction kept 3 bases outside the gene matches. For the CDR3, the DNA is TGTGCCAGCAGCTCCCGACAGGGTCAGCCCCAGCATTTT. It specifies CASSSRQGQPQHF.

The table lists this clone with a few counts. This chain connects TRBV5-1 to TRBJ1-4, with D perhaps matching TRBD1 (6 bases). Germline V gene lookup returns CDR1 SGHRS and CDR2 YFSETQ. V lost 0 bases to trimming and J lost 8 bases, with 14 bases between them. The CDR3 totals 15 residues. CDR3 sequence reads: CASSLEGTKGEKLFF. DNA of the CDR3: TGCGCCAGCAGCTTGGAAGGGACAAAGGGAGAAAAACTGTTTTTT.

The rearrangement joins TRBV28 to TRBJ2-3; D perhaps matches TRBD2 (6 bases). CDR1 and CDR2 from the germline V gene are MDHEN and SYDVKM. The V and J ends lost 3 bases and 6 bases respectively, with 16 bases between them. There are 15 residues in the CDR3. CDR3 protein: CASSFQTSFPDTQYF. In DNA form, the CDR3 reads TGTGCCAGCAGTTTTCAGACTAGTTTTCCGGATACGCAGTATTTT.

The chain has TRBV10-3 and TRBJ2-7; 9 bases map to TRBD1. Germline loops: CDR1 ENHRY, CDR2 SYGVKD. The V segment lost 4 bases and the J segment 5 bases; nucleotides outside the gene matches: 6. The CDR3 runs 14 residues. The DNA for the CDR3 is TGTGCCATCAGTGCAGACAGGGGGAACGACGAGCAGTACTTC. Translation gives CAISADRGNDEQYF.

CDR3 in amino acids: CSVGTGRTEAFF. In DNA, the CDR3 is TGCAGCGTTGGGACAGGGAGAACTGAAGCTTTCTTT. The chain joins TRBV29-1 to TRBJ1-1; 8 positions match TRBD1. Germline loops: CDR1 SQVTM, CDR2 ANQGSEA. V was pared by 4 bases and J by 5 bases, with 3 bases of the junction left unmatched. This CDR3 spans 12 amino acids.

The chain couples TRBV29-1 to TRBJ2-3; TRBD2 matches 9 bases. The CDR3 runs to 13 residues. Losses at the gene ends were 7 bases for V and 0 bases for J; bases not matched to a gene: 2. CDR1 and CDR2 from the germline V gene are SQVTM and ANQGSEA. The CDR3 bases are TGCAGCGACACTAGCGGGAGCACAGATACGCAGTATTTT. Translation: CSDTSGSTDTQYF.

In DNA, the CDR3 is TGTGCCAGCTCCGGACAGGGCTGGGATCAGCCCCAGCATTTT. As protein: CASSGQGWDQPQHF. This chain links TRBV18 with TRBJ1-5, with TRBD1 identical over 8 bases. V gave up 6 bases and J gave up 5 bases; unmatched junction bases: 6. Germline values: CDR1 KGHSH, CDR2 LQKENI. The CDR3 covers 14 residues.

The chain joins TRBV18 to TRBJ2-3; a possible D gene is TRBD1 (6 bases). The germline V gene has CDR1 KGHSH and CDR2 LQKENI. The V and J ends lost 1 base and 2 bases respectively, with 16 bases between them. There are 17 residues in the CDR3. The CDR3 DNA sequence: TGTGCCAGCTCACCACGGGGGCAGGCCTCCGCCACAGATACGCAGTATTTT. Protein product: CASSPRGQASATDTQYF.

V and J are TRBV6-5 and TRBJ1-1; TRBD1 matches 9 bases. V trimming: 6 bases; J trimming: 4 bases; junction bases outside the gene matches: 3. Germline values: CDR1 MNHEY, CDR2 SVGAGI. The CDR3 is 13 amino acids. CDR3 coding DNA: TGTGCCAGCAGGGACAGGGGAGGCACTGAAGCTTTCTTT. Translating gives CASRDRGGTEAFF.

The gene calls are TRBV5-1 and TRBJ1-1; no clear D. Trimming cost V 4 bases and J 5 bases, with 18 bases left between them. This CDR3 spans 15 amino acids. Germline V gene lookup returns CDR1 SGHRS and CDR2 YFSETQ. The CDR3 nucleotides are TGCGCCAGCAGCCCCCGCGGGGAGGGTTATACTGAAGCTTTCTTT. Protein product: CASSPRGEGYTEAFF.

CDR3 DNA sequence: TGTGCCAGCAGTCCCGGGGGGGTTCCTGAAGCTTTCTTT. Protein: CASSPGGVPEAFF. The gene calls are TRBV6-5 and TRBJ1-1, with D possibly matching TRBD1 (5 bases). The germline gives CDR1 MNHEY, CDR2 SVGAGI. The germline V and J ends were trimmed by 5 bases and 6 bases, with 13 bases remaining between them. The CDR3 sequence is 13 residues long.

The gene calls are TRBV3-1 (or the pseudogene TRBV3-2) and TRBJ1-6; D unresolved. V shed 1 base and J shed 8 bases, with 12 bases lying between them. Per germline, CDR1 LGHDT and CDR2 YNNKEL (reference sequence). The CDR3 has 15 residues. Here the CDR3 DNA reads TGTGCCAGCAGCCAAGTTGAGACGGGTGATTCACCCCTCCACTTT. It specifies CASSQVETGDSPLHF.

The chain carries TRBV18 and TRBJ2-4, with TRBD1 matching over 8 bases. The V gene's germline CDR1 is KGHSH and CDR2 LQKENI. This CDR3 spans 13 amino acids. Unmatched junction bases numbered 3, after V lost 3 bases and J lost 8 bases. The CDR3 loop is CASSPTGEDIQYF. The CDR3 DNA reads TGTGCCAGCTCACCGACAGGGGAGGACATTCAGTACTTC.

The CDR3 nucleotides are TGTGCCAGTAGTCCGGGGACAGGGGAAAGAGGGGCCAACGTCCTGACTTTC. Amino acids: CASSPGTGERGANVLTF. The V gene is TRBV19, the J gene TRBJ2-6; 10 nucleotides align to TRBD1. The germline V gene has CDR1 LNHDA and CDR2 SQIVND (reference sequence). The J segment lost 4 bases and the V segment lost 5 bases, leaving 8 bases of the junction unmatched. The CDR3 is 17 residues long. The full variable domain, completed using reference TRBV19 and TRBJ2-6, is DGGITQSPKYLFRKEGQNVTLSCEQNLNHDAMYWYRQDPGQGLRLIYYSQIVNDFQKGDIAEGYSVSREKKESFPLTVTSAQKNPTAFYLCASSPGTGERGANVLTFGAGSRLTVL.

This chain joins TRBV9 and TRBJ2-1; D is undetermined. V dropped 4 bases and J dropped 4 bases, with 6 bases sitting between them. Germline-derived CDR1 and CDR2 are SGDLS and YYNGEE. There are 12 residues in the CDR3. The DNA for the CDR3 is TGTGCCAGCAGCCCAACTTACAATGAGCAGTTCTTC. Its translation: CASSPTYNEQFF. The entire variable domain, with the rest obtained from reference TRBV9 and TRBJ2-1, is as follows: DSGVTQTPKHLITATGQRVTLRCSPRSGDLSVYWYQQSLDQGLQFLIQYYNGEERAKGNILERFSAQQFPDLHSELNLSSLELGDSALYFCASSPTYNEQFFGPGTRLTVL.

Only one count was recorded for this clone. The rearrangement links TRBV9 to TRBJ1-4; D ambiguous. The CDR3 totals 14 residues. Germline values: CDR1 SGDLS, CDR2 YYNGEE. Trimming took off 0 bases at V and 5 bases at J, with 8 bases between the two ends. CDR3 nucleotide sequence: TGTGCCAGCAGCGTAGGGACGGGGAATGAAAAACTGTTTTTT. This codes for CASSVGTGNEKLFF.